This TCR beta chain was obtained from a study of draining lymph node invasion in breast cancer (dated by TCRdb to 2019 to 2021). Broadly, across the study: Metastasis in lymph nodes was diagnosed using histology and cytokeratin immunohistochemistry and was confirmed with EpCAM/CD45 flow cytometry. In a separate targeted assay, sorted memory regulatory T cells and memory conventional CD4 T cells were compared across breast cancer tissues by bulk TCR-beta CDR3 sequencing. Matched non-invaded and tumor-invaded tumor-draining lymph nodes plus the primary tumor were contributed by each patient, with both Treg and Tconv subsets profiled. The separate targeted TCR sequencing included lymph nodes from five patients, and primary tumors were also sequenced for three of those five patients.

For memory regulatory T cells, the sort was based on CD4+ CD45RA- CD25high cells. Tumor-draining lymph nodes were classified as non-invaded or invaded according to the absence or presence of metastatic tumor cells. Before staining and sorting, a Miltenyi Pan T Cell isolation kit was used to pre-enrich the T cells. Immunohistochemistry for estrogen receptor, progesterone receptor, HER2 and Ki-67 was used to characterize primary tumors. Fresh surgical tissue was processed within a few hours after surgery by being cut into small fragments. Tissue fragments were enzymatically digested with Liberase TL plus DNase for 20 to 25 minutes and filtered through a 40-micrometer strainer. Sorting used a BD FACS Aria II with about 98-99% purity, after DAPI live/dead staining. The sorted cells were lysed in TCL buffer, and a Norgen Single Cell RNA purification kit, including DNase treatment, was used to purify the RNA.

Here is what the overall study found, with its caveats: TCRs shared between the Treg and Tconv subsets were viewed as suggestive of, but not proof of, a common clonal origin. In the targeted TCR-seq data, Tregs appeared to be more clonally expanded than Tconvs in all tissues, and lower diversity was found for both subsets in tumor than in lymph nodes. Some clones from the top 100 tumor clones were found in both invaded and non-invaded nodes, which suggests recirculation between the tumor and the draining nodes. In each tissue, about 13-22% of Treg TCRs were also present in Tconvs, a finding interpreted as suggesting peripheral induction of Tregs. The tumor top-100 clone tracking analysis was possible in only a couple of patients. Data could not resolve whether Treg conversion occurred in a given organ or whether converted Tregs recirculated between nodes and tumor.

Library prep was done by bulk RNA-seq. The sequencer listed for this sample is Illumina HiSeq 2500. Turning to the authors' computational methods: For the separate targeted TCR-seq dataset, CDR3 sequences were extracted and quantified from raw reads using MiXCR version 2.1.5 with default parameters. TCR-beta clones in the separate targeted TCR-seq dataset were defined according to the combination of V gene, J gene and CDR3 sequence. In the separate targeted TCR-seq dataset, clones with fewer than three counts were removed, then only the 90% most strongly expressed clones per sample were retained. The separate targeted TCR-seq dataset calculated Treg-Tconv overlap for each tissue as the number of shared clones divided by the total number of Treg clones, multiplied by 100. TCRdb handled the public reads itself, with Q25 trimming in fastp and clone calling in MiXCR, and kept productive beta chains. Entries are consolidated by CDR3 protein sequence, retaining the most common genes and DNA. The V and J calls were not made by the authors but by TCRdb's processing. This sample gives approximately 1,200 distinct CDR3 sequences in total; about three fifths of them show up just once. The ten largest make up about 10% of the sample.

Remarks on this clonotype: Its antigen remains undetermined. Base qualities were left out, and no much larger clone turns up one base away.

CDR3 length: 14 amino acids, cysteine to phenylalanine. The kept DNA is CDR3 alone, 42 bases in frame from the first base. V is shortened by 0 bases, J by 6 bases, and the region joining them spans 13 bases. As encoded in the germline V gene (reference sequence), CDR1 is DFQATT while CDR2 is SNEGSKA. The clonotype comes from a female donor with luminal breast cancer. Material for sequencing was sorted memory Tregs from a lymph node. Interpreted using the paper, the cell subset or site label stands for: CD45RA-negative sorted CD4+ T cells (memory Tconv or effector/memory Treg). The chain links TRBV20-1 with TRBJ2-3; no confident D gene assignment can be made. The CDR3 here reads CSARDPVKADTQYF. The DNA is as follows: TGCAGTGCTAGAGATCCAGTCAAGGCGGATACGCAGTATTTT.